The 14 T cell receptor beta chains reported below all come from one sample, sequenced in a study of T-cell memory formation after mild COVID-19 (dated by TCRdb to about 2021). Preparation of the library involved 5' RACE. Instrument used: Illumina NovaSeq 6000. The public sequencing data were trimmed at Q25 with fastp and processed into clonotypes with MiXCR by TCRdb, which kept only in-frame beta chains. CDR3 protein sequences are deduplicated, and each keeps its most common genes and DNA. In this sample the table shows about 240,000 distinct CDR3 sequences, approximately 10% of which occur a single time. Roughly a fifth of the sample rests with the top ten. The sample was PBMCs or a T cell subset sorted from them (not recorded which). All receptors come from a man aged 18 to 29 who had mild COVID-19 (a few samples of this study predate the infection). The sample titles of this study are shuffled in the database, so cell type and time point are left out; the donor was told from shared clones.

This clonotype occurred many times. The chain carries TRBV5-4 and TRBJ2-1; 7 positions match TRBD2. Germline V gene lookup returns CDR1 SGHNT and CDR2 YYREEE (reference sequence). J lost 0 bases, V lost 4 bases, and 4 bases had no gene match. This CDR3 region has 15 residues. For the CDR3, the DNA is TGTGCCAGCAGCCAGACTAGCAGCTCCTACAATGAGCAGTTCTTC. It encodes CASSQTSSSYNEQFF.

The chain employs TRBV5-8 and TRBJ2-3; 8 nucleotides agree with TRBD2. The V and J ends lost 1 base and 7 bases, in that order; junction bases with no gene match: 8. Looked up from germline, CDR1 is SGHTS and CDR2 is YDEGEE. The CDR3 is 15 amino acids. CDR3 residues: CASSLNGGAANTQYF. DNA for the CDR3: TGTGCCAGCAGCTTGAACGGGGGGGCCGCTAATACGCAGTATTTT. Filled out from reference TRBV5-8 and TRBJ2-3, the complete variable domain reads EAGVTQSPTHLIKTRGQQATLRCSPISGHTSVYWYQQALGLGLQFLLWYDEGEERNRGNFPPRFSGRQFPNYSSELNVNALELEDSALYLCASSLNGGAANTQYFGPGTRLTVL.

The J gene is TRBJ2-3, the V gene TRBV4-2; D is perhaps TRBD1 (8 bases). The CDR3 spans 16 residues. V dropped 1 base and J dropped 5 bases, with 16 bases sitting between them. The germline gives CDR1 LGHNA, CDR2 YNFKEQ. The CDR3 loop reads CASSQANRGRGDTQYF. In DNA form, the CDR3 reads TGTGCCAGCAGCCAAGCCAACAGGGGGAGGGGAGATACGCAGTATTTT.

The CDR3 protein is CASSPGLAKSRTQYF. The CDR3 DNA reads as TGTGCCAGCAGCCCGGGACTAGCGAAATCGAGGACCCAGTACTTC. The V call is TRBV7-2, the J call TRBJ2-5; TRBD2 agrees at 10 bases. Unmatched junction bases numbered 10, after V lost 5 bases and J lost 7 bases. There are 15 residues in the CDR3. Germline assignment: CDR1 SGHTA and CDR2 FQGNSA.

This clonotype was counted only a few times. CDR3 in DNA: TGTGCCAGCAGCTTAGGGACGGCTCCCCGGACGCAGTATTTT. Encoded protein: CASSLGTAPRTQYF. This sequence joins TRBV11-2 and TRBJ2-3; D not certain. There are 14 residues in the CDR3. Germline lookup yields CDR1 SGHAT and CDR2 FQNNGV. The ends were cut back, 1 base at V and 9 bases at J, with 14 bases in the middle. Drawing the rest from reference TRBV11-2 and TRBJ2-3, the complete variable domain is EAGVAQSPRYKIIEKRQSVAFWCNPISGHATLYWYQQILGQGPKLLIQFQNNGVVDDSQLPKDRFSAERLKGVDSTLKIQPAKLEDSAVYLCASSLGTAPRTQYFGPGTRLTVL.

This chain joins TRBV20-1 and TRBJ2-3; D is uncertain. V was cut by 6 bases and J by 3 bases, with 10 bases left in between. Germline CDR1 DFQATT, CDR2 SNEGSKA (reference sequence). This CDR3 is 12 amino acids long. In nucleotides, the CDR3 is TGCAGTGCCAACCCCGGGACAGATACGCAGTATTTT. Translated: CSANPGTDTQYF.

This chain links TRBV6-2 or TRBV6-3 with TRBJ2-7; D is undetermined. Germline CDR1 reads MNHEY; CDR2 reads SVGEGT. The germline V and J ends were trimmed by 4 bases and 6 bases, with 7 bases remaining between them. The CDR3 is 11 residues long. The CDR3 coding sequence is TGTGCCAGCAGTTTCGGGCCCGAGCAGTACGTC. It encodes CASSFGPEQYV.

CDR3 in DNA: TGTGCCACCAGCAGAGACAGGACAGGGATCGAGCAGTACTTC. Protein sequence: CATSRDRTGIEQYF. This chain links TRBV15 with TRBJ2-7, with TRBD1 matching over 8 bases. J was trimmed by 6 bases and V by 0 bases; bases with no gene match: 4. The CDR3 runs 14 residues. Germline CDR1 reads LNHNV; CDR2 reads YYDKDF (reference sequence).

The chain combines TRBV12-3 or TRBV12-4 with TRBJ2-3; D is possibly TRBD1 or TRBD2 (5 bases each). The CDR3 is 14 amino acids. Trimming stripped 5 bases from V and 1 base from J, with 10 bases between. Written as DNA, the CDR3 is TGTGCCAGCAGTCCCCGGGACGGCACAGATACGCAGTATTTT. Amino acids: CASSPRDGTDTQYF.

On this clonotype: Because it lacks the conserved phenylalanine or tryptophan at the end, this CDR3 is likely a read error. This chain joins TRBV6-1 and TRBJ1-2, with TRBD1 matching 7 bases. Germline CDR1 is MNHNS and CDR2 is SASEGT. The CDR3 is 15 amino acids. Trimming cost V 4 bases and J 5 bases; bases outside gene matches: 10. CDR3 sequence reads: CASSGQGIPSYGYTS. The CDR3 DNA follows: TGTGCCAGCAGTGGACAGGGAATACCCTCATATGGCTACACCTCC.

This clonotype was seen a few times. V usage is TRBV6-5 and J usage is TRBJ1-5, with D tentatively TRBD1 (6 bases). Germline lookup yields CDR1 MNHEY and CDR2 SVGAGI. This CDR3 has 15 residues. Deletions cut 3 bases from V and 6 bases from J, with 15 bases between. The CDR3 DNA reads TGTGCCAGCAGTTATGGCCAGGGGCACGGTCAGCCCCAGCATTTT. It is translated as CASSYGQGHGQPQHF.

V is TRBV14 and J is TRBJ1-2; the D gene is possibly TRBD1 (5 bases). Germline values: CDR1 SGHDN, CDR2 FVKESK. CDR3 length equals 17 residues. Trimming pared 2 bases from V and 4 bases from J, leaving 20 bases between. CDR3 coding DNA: TGTGCCAGCAGCCAATTGCTGGGCAGGGAAGTCCTCTATGGCTACACCTTC. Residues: CASSQLLGREVLYGYTF.

Here the CDR3 DNA reads TGCAGCGTTGGAGGCAATGAGCAGTTCTTC. Residues: CSVGGNEQFF. V and J are TRBV29-1 and TRBJ2-1; D is unresolved. Trimming left V 4 bases short and J 6 bases short, with 4 bases between. CDR3 size: 10 residues. From germline, CDR1 is SQVTM and CDR2 ANQGSEA.

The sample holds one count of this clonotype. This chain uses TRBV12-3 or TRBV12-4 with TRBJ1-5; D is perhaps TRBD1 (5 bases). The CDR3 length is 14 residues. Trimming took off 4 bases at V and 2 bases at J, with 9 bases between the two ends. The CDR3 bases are TGTGCCAGCAGTTCGGGACTGGGCAATCAGCCCCAGCATTTT. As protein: CASSSGLGNQPQHF.